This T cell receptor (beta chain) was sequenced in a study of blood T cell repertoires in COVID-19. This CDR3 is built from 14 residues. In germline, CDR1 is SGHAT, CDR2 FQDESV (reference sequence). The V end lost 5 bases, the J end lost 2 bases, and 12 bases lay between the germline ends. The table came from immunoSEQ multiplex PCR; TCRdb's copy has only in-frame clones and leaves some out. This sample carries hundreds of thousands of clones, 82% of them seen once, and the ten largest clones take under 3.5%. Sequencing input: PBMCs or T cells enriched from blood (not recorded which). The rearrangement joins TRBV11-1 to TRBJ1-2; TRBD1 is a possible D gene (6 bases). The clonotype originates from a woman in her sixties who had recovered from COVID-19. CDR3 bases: TGTGCCAGCAGCCCCGGAAGGGGGAACTATGGCTACACCTTC. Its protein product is CASSPGRGNYGYTF.